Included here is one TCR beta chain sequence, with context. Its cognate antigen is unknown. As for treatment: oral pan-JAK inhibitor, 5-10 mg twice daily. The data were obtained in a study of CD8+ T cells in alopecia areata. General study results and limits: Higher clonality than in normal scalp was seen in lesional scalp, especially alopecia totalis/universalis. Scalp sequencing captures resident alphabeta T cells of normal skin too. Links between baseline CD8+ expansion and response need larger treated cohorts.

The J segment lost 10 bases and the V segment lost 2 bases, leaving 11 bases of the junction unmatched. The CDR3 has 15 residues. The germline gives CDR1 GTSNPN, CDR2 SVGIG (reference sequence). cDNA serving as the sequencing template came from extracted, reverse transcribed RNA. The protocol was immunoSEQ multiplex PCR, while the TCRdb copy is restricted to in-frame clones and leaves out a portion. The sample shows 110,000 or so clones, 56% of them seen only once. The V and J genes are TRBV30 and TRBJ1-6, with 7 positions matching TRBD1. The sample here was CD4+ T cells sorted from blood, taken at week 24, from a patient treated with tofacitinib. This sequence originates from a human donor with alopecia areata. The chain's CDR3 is CAWSPENRGSSPLHF. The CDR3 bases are TGTGCCTGGAGTCCGGAAAACAGGGGTAGCTCACCCCTCCACTTT. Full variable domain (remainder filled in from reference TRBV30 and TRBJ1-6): SQTIHQWPATLVQPVGSPLSLECTVEGTSNPNLYWYRQAAGRGLQLLFYSVGIGQISSEVPQNLSASRPQDRQFILSSKKLLLSDSGFYLCAWSPENRGSSPLHFGNGTRLTVT.